This T cell receptor beta chain derives from a study of identifying expanded T cells in peripheral blood. Study-wide findings and caveats: Roughly two-week clone count variance significantly increased as total template count grew.

Libraries were prepared by immunoSEQ multiplex PCR; TCRdb keeps only in-frame clonotypes and omits some of them. The sample has over 85,000 clones, more than 70% seen once. This clone was seen only once. Its antigen is currently unknown. This CDR3 contains 15 residues. Trimming took 5 bases from V and 8 from J, leaving 21 bases between them. Per the germline V gene, CDR1 is MNHEY and CDR2 is SVGAGI. During the collection period, no donor immune events like infections were recorded. The rearrangement uses TRBV6-5 and TRBJ1-2; the D gene is possibly TRBD1 (6 bases). Specimen: blood. The TCR was taken from a person between 18 and 70 years old in good health. CDR3 bases: TGTGCCAGCAGTGGGTCTTACAGGGTCGAGGGGGGCTACACCTTC. Protein product: CASSGSYRVEGGYTF.